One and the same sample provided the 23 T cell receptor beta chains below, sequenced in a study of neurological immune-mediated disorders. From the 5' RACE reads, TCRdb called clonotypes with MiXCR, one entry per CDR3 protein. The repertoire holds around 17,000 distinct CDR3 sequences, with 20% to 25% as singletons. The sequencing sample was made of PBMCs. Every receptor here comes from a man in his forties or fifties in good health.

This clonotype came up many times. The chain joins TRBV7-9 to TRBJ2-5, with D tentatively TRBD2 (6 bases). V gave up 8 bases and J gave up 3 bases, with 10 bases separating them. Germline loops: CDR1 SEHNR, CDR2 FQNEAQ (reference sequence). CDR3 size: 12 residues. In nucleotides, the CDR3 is TGTGCCAGCCGTTCGGGAGAAGAGACCCAGTACTTC. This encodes CASRSGEETQYF.

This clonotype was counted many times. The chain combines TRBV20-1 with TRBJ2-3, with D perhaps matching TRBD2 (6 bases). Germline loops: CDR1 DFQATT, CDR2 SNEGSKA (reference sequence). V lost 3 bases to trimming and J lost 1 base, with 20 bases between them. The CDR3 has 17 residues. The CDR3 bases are TGCAGTGCTAGGGGGTCGGCGGGACTGCGGGGCACAGATACGCAGTATTTT. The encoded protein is CSARGSAGLRGTDTQYF.

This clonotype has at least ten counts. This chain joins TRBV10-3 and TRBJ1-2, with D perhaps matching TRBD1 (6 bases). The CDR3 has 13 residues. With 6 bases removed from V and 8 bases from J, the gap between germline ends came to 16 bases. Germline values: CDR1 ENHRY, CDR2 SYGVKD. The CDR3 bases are TGTGCCATCAGAGGGGACACCCCGAGGGGCTACACCTTC. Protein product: CAIRGDTPRGYTF.

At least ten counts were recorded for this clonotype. The CDR3 is CASRTDTGELFF. Written as DNA, the CDR3 is TGTGCCAGCAGAACGGACACCGGGGAGCTGTTTTTT. V and J are TRBV6-1 and TRBJ2-2, with D unclear. The CDR3 runs 12 residues. V gave up 6 bases and J gave up 3 bases, with 5 bases separating them. Germline assignment: CDR1 MNHNS and CDR2 SASEGT.

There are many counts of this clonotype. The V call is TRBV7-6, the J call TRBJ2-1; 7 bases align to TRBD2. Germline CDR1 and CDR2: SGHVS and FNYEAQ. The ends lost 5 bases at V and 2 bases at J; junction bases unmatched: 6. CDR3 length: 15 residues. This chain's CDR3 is CASSPLSGTYNEQFF. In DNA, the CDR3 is TGTGCCAGCAGCCCTCTAAGCGGGACCTACAATGAGCAGTTCTTC.

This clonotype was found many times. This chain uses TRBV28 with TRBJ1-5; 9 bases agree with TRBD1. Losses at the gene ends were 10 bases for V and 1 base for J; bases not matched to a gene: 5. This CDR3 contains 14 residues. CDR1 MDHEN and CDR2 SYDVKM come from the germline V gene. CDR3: CATRTGASNQPQHF. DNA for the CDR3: TGTGCCACTCGGACAGGGGCGAGCAATCAGCCCCAGCATTTT.

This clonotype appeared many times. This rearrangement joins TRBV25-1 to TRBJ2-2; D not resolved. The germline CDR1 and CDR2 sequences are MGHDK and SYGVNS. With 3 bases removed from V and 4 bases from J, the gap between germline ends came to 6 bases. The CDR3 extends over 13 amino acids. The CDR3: CASSDHPTGELFF. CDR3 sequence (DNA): TGTGCCAGCAGTGACCACCCCACCGGGGAGCTGTTTTTT.

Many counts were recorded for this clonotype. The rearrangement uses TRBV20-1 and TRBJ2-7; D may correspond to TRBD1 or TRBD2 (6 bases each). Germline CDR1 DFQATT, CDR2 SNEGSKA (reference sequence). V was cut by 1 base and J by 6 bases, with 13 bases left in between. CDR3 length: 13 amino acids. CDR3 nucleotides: TGCAGTGCTAGAGGGGTCGGGGGCCGCGAGCAGTACTTC. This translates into CSARGVGGREQYF.

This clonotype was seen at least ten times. The CDR3 here is CASSFRQGPVAEAFF. The DNA of the CDR3 is TGCGCCAGCAGCTTTCGCCAAGGCCCAGTAGCTGAAGCTTTCTTT. V and J are TRBV5-1 and TRBJ1-1; D is unclear. CDR3 length equals 15 residues. V was clipped by 2 bases and J by 6 bases, with 17 bases between them. Germline V lookup: CDR1 SGHRS, CDR2 YFSETQ.

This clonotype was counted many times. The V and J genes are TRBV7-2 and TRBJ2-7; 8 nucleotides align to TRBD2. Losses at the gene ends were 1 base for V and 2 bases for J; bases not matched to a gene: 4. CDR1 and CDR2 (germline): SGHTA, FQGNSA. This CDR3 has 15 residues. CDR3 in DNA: TGTGCCAGCAGCTTAGTCTCGGGAGGGCCCTACGAGCAGTACTTC. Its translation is CASSLVSGGPYEQYF.

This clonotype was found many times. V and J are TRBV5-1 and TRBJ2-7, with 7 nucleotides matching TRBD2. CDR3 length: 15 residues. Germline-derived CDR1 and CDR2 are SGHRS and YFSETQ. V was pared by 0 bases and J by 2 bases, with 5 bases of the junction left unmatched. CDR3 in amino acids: CASSLVPSGPYEQYF. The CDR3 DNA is TGCGCCAGCAGCTTGGTGCCTAGCGGCCCCTACGAGCAGTACTTC.

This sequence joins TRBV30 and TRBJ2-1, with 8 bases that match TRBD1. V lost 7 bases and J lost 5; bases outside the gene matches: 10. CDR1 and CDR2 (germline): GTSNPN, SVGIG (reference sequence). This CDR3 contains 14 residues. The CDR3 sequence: CASSPGQAHNEQFF. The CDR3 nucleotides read TGTGCCTCCTCCCCGGGACAGGCCCACAATGAGCAGTTCTTC.

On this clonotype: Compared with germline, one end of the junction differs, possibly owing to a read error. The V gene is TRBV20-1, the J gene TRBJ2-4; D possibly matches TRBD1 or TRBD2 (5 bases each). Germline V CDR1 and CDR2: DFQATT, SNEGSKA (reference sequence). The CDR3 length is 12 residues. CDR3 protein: CSATTVRGIQYF. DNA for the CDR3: TGTAGTGCTACGACAGTACGGGGCATTCAGTACTTC.

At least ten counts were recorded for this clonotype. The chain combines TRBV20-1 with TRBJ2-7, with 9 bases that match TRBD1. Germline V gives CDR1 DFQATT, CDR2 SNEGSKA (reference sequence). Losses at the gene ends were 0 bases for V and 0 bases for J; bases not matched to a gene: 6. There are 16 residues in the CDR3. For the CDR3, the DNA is TGCAGTGCTAGAGATACCCGGACAGGGGACTCCTACGAGCAGTACTTC. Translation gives CSARDTRTGDSYEQYF.

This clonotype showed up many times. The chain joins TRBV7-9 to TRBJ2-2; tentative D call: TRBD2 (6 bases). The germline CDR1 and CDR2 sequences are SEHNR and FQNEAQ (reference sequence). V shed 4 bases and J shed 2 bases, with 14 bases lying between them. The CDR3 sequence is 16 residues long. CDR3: CASSSVRGRNTGELFF. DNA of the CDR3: TGTGCCAGCAGCTCTGTCCGGGGGAGAAACACCGGGGAGCTGTTTTTT.

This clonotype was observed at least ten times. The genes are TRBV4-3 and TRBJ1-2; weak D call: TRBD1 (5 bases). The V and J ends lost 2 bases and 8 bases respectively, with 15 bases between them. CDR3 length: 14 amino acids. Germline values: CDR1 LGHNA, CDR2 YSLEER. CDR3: CASSQRWGEAGYTF. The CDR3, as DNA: TGCGCCAGCAGCCAACGTTGGGGGGAGGCGGGCTACACCTTC.

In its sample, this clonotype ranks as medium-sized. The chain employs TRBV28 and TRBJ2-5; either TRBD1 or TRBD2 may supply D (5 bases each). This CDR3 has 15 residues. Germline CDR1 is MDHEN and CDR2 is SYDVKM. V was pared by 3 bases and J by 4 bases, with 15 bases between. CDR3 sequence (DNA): TGTGCCAGCAGTTTGACGGGGTTGGGGCGAGAGACCCAGTACTTC. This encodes CASSLTGLGRETQYF.

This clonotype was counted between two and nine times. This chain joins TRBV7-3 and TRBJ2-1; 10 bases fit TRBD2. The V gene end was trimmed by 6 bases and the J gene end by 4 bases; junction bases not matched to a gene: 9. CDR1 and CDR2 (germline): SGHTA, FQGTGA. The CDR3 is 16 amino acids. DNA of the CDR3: TGTGCCAGCAGTCCAGGAGCGGGAGGGCCTTACAATGAGCAGTTCTTC. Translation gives CASSPGAGGPYNEQFF.

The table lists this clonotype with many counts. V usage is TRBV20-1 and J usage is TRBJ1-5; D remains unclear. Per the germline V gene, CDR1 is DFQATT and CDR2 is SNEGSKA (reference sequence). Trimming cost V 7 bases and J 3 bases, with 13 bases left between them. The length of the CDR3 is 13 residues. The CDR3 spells CSVARGNNQPQHF. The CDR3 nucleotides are TGCAGTGTAGCCCGCGGGAACAATCAGCCCCAGCATTTT.

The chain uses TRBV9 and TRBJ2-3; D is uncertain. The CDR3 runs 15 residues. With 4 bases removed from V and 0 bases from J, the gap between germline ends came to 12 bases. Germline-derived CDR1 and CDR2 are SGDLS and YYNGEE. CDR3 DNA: TGTGCCAGCAGCCCAGGAACCTCTAGCACAGATACGCAGTATTTT. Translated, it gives CASSPGTSSTDTQYF.

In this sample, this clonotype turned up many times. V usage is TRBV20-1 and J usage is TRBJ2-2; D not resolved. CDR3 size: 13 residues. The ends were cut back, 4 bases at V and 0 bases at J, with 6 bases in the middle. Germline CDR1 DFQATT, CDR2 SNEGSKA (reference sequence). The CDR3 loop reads CSANGPNTGELFF. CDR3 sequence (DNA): TGCAGTGCTAACGGCCCGAACACCGGGGAGCTGTTTTTT.

The CDR3 here is CASSSTAGGGVPTEQYF. CDR3 DNA: TGCGCCAGCAGCTCGACAGCGGGTGGTGGGGTTCCTACCGAGCAGTACTTC. The chain joins TRBV5-1 to TRBJ2-7; D might be TRBD2 (6 bases). CDR1 and CDR2 from the germline V gene are SGHRS and YFSETQ. The CDR3 covers 17 residues. V lost 3 bases, J lost 6 bases, and 25 bases lay in between.

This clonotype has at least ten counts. The CDR3, as DNA: TGTGCCAGCAGCTTGCTAGCGAGGGTCACAGATACGCAGTATTTT. Translated, it gives CASSLLARVTDTQYF. The chain has TRBV7-6 and TRBJ2-3, with D maybe TRBD2 (6 bases). This CDR3 spans 15 amino acids. V was trimmed by 3 bases and J by 2 bases, leaving 12 bases between them. In germline, CDR1 is SGHVS, CDR2 FNYEAQ.